This entry concerns a single TCR beta chain. The antigen is undetermined. The V gene end was trimmed by 5 bases and the J gene end by 3 bases; junction bases not matched to a gene: 5. The CDR3 loop spans 15 amino acids. In germline, CDR1 is SGHDT, CDR2 YYEEEE. The data originate from a study of response to subunit inactivated influenza vaccine. Whole-study results and caveats: That few new T cells are recruited by each seasonal influenza vaccination was the authors' suggestion.

TCRdb ran MiXCR on the RT-PCR reads and lists one entry per CDR3 protein. The table has about 800,000 distinct CDR3 sequences, about 20% seen once. This receptor was taken from a man in his fifties who received an inactivated influenza vaccine. This sample comprised PBMCs from blood, obtained more than 4 days after vaccination. This sequence joins TRBV5-6 and TRBJ2-1; 10 bases map to TRBD2. CDR3 nucleotides: TGTGCCAGCAGGACCGGGACTAGCGACTACAATGAGCAGTTCTTC. Its protein is CASRTGTSDYNEQFF.